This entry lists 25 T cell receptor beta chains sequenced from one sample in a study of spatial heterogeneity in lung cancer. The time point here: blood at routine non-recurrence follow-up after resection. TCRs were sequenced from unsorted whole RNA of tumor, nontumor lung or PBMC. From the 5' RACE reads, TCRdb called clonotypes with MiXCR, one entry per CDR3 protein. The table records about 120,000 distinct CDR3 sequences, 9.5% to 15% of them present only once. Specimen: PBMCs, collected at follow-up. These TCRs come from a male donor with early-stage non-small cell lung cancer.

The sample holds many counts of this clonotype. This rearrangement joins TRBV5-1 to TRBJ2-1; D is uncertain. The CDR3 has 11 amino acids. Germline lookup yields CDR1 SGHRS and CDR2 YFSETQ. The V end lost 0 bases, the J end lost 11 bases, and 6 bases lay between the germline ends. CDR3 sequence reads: CASSLVSKQFF. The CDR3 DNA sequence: TGCGCCAGCAGCTTGGTTAGTAAGCAGTTCTTC.

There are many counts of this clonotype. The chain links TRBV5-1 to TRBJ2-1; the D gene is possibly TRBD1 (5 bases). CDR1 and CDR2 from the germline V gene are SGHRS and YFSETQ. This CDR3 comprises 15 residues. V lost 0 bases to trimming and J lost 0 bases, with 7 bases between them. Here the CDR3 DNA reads TGCGCCAGCAGCTTGGAGGACACCTCCTACAATGAGCAGTTCTTC. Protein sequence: CASSLEDTSYNEQFF.

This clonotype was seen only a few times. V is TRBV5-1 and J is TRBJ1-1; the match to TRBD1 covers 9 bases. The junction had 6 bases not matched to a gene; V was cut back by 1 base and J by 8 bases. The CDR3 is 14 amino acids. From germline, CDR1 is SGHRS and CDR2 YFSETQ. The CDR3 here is CASSLRTGQGEAFF. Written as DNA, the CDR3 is TGCGCCAGCAGCTTGAGGACCGGACAGGGGGAAGCTTTCTTT. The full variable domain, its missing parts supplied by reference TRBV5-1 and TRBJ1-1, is KAGVTQTPRYLIKTRGQQVTLSCSPISGHRSVSWYQQTPGQGLQFLFEYFSETQRNKGNFPGRFSGRQFSNSRSEMNVSTLELGDSALYLCASSLRTGQGEAFFGQGTRLTVV.

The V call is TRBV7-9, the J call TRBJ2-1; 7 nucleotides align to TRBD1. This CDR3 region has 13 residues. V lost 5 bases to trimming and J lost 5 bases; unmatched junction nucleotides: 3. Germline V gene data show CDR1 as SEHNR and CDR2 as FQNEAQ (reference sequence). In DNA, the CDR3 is TGTGCCAGCAGCAAGACAGGGAACAATGAGCAGTTCTTC. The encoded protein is CASSKTGNNEQFF.

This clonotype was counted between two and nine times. The CDR3 bases are TGCGCCAGCAGCCTACAGAGCTCTGGGGCCAACGTCCTGACTTTC. As protein: CASSLQSSGANVLTF. The chain carries TRBV4-3 and TRBJ2-6; no reliable D call. The germline V gene has CDR1 LGHNA and CDR2 YSLEER. The CDR3 is 15 residues long. V shed 4 bases and J shed 0 bases, with 7 bases lying between them.

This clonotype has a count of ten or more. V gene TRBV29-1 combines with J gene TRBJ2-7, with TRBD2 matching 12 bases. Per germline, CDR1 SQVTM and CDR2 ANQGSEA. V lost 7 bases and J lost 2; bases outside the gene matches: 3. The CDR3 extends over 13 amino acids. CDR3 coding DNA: TGCAGCGCTGGACTAGCGGGGCCCTACGAGCAGTACTTC. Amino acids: CSAGLAGPYEQYF.

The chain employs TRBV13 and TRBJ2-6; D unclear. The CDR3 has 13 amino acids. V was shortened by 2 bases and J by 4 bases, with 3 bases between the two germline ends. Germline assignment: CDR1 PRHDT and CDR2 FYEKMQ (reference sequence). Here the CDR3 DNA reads TGTGCCAGCAGCTTAAGGGGGGCCAACGTCCTGACTTTC. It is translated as CASSLRGANVLTF.

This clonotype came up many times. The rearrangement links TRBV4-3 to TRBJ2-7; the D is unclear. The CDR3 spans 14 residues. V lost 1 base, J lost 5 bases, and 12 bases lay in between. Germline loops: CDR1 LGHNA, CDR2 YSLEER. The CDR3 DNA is TGCGCCAGCAGCCAAGTCCGTTACCGTAACGAGCAGTACTTC. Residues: CASSQVRYRNEQYF.

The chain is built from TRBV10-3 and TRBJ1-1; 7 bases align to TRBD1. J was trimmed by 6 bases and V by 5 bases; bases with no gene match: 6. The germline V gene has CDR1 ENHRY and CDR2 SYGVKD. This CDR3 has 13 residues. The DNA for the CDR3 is TGTGCCATCAGTATCGACAGGGTGGCTGAAGCTTTCTTT. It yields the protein CAISIDRVAEAFF.

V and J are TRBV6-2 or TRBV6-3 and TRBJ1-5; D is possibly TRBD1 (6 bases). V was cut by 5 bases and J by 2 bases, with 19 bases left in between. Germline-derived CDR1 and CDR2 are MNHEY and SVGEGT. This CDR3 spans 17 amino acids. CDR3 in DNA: TGTGCCAGCAGTCACCTGACAGGCGGGTCGCGCAATCAGCCCCAGCATTTT. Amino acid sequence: CASSHLTGGSRNQPQHF.

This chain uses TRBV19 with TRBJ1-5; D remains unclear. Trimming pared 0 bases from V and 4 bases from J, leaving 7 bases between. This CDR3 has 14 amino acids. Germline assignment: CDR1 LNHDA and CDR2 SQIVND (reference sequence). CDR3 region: CASSIDLGNQPQHF. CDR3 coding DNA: TGTGCCAGTAGTATAGACTTGGGGAATCAGCCCCAGCATTTT.

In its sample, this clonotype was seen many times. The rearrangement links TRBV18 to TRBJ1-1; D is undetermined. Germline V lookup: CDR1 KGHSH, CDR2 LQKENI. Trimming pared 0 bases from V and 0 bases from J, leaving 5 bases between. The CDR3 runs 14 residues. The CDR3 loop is CASSPPNVNTEAFF. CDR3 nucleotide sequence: TGTGCCAGCTCACCACCCAACGTGAACACTGAAGCTTTCTTT.

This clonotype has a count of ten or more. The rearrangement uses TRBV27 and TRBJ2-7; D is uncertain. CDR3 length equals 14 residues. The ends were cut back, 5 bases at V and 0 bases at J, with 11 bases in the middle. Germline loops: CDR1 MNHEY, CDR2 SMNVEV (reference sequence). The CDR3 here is CASSPQFSSYEQYF. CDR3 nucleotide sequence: TGTGCCAGCAGTCCACAGTTTTCCTCCTACGAGCAGTACTTC.

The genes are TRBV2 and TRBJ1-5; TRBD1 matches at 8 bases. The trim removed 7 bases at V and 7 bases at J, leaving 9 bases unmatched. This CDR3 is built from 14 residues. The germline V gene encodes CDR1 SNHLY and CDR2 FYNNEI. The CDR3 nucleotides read TGTGCCAGCAACAGGGGGGGAGCGAGGCAGCCCCAGCATTTT. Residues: CASNRGGARQPQHF.

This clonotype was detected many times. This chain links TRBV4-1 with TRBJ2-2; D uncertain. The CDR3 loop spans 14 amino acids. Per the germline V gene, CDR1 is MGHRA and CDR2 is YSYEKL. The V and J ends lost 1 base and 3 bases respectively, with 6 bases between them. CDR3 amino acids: CASSQVGHTGELFF. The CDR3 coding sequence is TGCGCCAGCAGCCAAGTAGGCCACACCGGGGAGCTGTTTTTT.

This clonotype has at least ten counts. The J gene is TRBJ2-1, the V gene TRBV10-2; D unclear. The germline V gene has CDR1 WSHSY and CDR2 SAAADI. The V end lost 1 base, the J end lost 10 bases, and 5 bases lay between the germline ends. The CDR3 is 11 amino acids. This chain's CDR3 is CASSELREQFF. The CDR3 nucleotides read TGCGCCAGCAGTGAGTTAAGAGAGCAGTTCTTC.

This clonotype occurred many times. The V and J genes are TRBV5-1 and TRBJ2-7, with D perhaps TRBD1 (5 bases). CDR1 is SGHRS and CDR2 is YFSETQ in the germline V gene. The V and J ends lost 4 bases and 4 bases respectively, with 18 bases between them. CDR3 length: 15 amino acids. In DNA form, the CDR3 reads TGCGCCAGCAGCAACGAACAGGCCCTCCCGTACGAGCAGTACTTC. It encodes CASSNEQALPYEQYF.

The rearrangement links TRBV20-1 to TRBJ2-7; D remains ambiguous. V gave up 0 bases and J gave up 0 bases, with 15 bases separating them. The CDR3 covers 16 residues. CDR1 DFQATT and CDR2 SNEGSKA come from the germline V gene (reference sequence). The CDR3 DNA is TGCAGTGCTAGAGAGAAGTTTCGCGGTTCCTCCTACGAGCAGTACTTC. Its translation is CSAREKFRGSSYEQYF.

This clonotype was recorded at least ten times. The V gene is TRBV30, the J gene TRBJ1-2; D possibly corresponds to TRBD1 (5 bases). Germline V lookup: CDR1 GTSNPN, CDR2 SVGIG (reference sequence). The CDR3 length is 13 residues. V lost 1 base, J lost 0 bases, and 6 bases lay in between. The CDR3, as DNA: TGTGCCTGGAGTGCGACAGCTAACTATGGCTACACCTTC. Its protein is CAWSATANYGYTF.

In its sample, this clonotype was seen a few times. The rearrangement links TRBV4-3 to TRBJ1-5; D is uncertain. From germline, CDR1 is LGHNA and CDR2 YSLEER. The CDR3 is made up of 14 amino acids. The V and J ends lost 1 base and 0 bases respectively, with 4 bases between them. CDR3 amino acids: CASSQVHSNQPQHF. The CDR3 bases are TGCGCCAGCAGCCAAGTCCATAGCAATCAGCCCCAGCATTTT.

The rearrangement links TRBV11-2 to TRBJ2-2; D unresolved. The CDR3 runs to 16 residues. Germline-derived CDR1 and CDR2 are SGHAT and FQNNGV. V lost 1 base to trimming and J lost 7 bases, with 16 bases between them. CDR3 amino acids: CASSLVSLVGDGELFF. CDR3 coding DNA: TGTGCCAGCAGCTTAGTTTCCCTAGTTGGCGACGGGGAGCTGTTTTTT.

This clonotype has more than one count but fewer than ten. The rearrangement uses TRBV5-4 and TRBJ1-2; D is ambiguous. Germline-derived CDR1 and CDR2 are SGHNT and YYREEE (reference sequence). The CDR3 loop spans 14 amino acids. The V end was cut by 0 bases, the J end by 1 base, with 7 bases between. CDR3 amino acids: CASSLVGNNYGYTF. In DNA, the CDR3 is TGTGCCAGCAGCTTGGTGGGAAATAACTATGGCTACACCTTC.

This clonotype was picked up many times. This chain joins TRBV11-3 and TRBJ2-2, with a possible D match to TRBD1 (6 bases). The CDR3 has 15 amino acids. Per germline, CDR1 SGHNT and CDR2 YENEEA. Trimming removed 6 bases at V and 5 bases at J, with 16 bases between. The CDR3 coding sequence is TGTGCCAGCAGGTTCGGGGACATCCGAACCGGGGAGCTGTTTTTT. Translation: CASRFGDIRTGELFF.

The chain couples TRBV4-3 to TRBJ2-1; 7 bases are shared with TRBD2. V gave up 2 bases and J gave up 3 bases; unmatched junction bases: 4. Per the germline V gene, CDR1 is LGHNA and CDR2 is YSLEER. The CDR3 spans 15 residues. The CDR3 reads CASSQWGGGYNEQFF. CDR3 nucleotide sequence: TGCGCCAGCAGCCAATGGGGGGGAGGCTACAATGAGCAGTTCTTC.

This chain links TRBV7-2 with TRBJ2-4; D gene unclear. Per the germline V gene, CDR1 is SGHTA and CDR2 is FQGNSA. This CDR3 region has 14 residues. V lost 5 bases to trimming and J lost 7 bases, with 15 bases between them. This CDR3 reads CASSHDWRRNIQYF. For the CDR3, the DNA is TGTGCCAGCAGCCATGACTGGCGACGGAACATTCAGTACTTC.